The 23 T cell receptor beta chains in this list originate from one sample, sequenced in a study of T cells in Graves' hyperthyroidism and ophthalmopathy. The source material, RNA transcripts, was used to amplify TCR beta CDR3 regions. RT-PCR in the first round (using the HTBI primer set) targeted the TCR CDR3. A single record per CDR3 protein comes from TCRdb applying MiXCR to the multiplex PCR reads. The table includes some 350,000 distinct CDR3 sequences, approximately 25% detected once. The sequenced material came from blood. The receptor set was obtained from a man in his fifties with Graves' hyperthyroidism.

This sequence joins TRBV12-3 or TRBV12-4 and TRBJ1-2; tentative D call: TRBD1 (5 bases). The CDR3 is 15 residues long. V was trimmed by 5 bases and J by 7 bases, leaving 20 bases between them. This CDR3 is CASSPLTGPLGGYTF. CDR3 DNA: TGTGCCAGCAGTCCCCTCACAGGACCCCTCGGTGGCTACACCTTC.

The table lists this clonotype with a few counts. V usage is TRBV12-3 or TRBV12-4 and J usage is TRBJ2-5, with D perhaps TRBD1 or TRBD2 (5 bases each). CDR3 length equals 16 residues. With 1 base removed from V and 0 bases from J, the gap between germline ends came to 12 bases. The CDR3 sequence: CASSLEGDSNQETQYF. Written as DNA, the CDR3 is TGTGCCAGCAGTTTAGAGGGAGACAGTAACCAAGAGACCCAGTACTTC.

This clonotype has at least ten counts. The DNA for the CDR3 is TGCAGTGCTAAACCCAGGGAGTACGAGCAGTACTTC. Encoded protein: CSAKPREYEQYF. The J gene is TRBJ2-7, the V gene TRBV20-1; TRBD1 or TRBD2 may be the D gene (5 bases each). This CDR3 has 12 amino acids. Trimming removed 4 bases from V and 4 bases from J, with 11 bases in between. Germline V gene data show CDR1 as DFQATT and CDR2 as SNEGSKA (reference sequence).

This clonotype came up many times. V gene TRBV29-1 combines with J gene TRBJ1-1; D ambiguous. The CDR3 is 12 amino acids. Germline CDR1 is SQVTM and CDR2 is ANQGSEA. V was shortened by 4 bases and J by 1 base, with 7 bases between the two germline ends. Written as DNA, the CDR3 is TGCAGCGTTGGTTGGTCGAACACTGAAGCTTTCTTT. Residues: CSVGWSNTEAFF.

V is TRBV25-1 and J is TRBJ1-2; D unclear. Germline assignment: CDR1 MGHDK and CDR2 SYGVNS. This CDR3 contains 14 residues. V lost 0 bases to trimming and J lost 3 bases, with 8 bases between them. This CDR3 reads CASSEYLEDYGYTF. The CDR3 coding sequence is TGTGCCAGCAGTGAATATTTGGAGGACTATGGCTACACCTTC.

In its sample, this clonotype was seen a few times. The chain recombines TRBV28 with TRBJ1-5; no clear D gene. The CDR3 is 12 amino acids. The ends were cut back, 4 bases at V and 5 bases at J, with 6 bases in the middle. Germline assignment: CDR1 MDHEN and CDR2 SYDVKM. CDR3 coding DNA: TGTGCCAGCAGTTCCTCACATCAGCCCCAGCATTTT. As protein: CASSSSHQPQHF. Complete variable domain (other parts from reference TRBV28 and TRBJ1-5): DVKVTQSSRYLVKRTGEKVFLECVQDMDHENMFWYRQDPGLGLRLIYFSYDVKMKEKGDIPEGYSVSREKKERFSLILESASTNQTSMYLCASSSSHQPQHFGDGTRLSIL.

This chain uses TRBV27 with TRBJ1-1; no reliable D call. Trimming left V 4 bases short and J 4 bases short, with 13 bases between. This CDR3 is built from 14 residues. Germline V gives CDR1 MNHEY, CDR2 SMNVEV (reference sequence). CDR3 coding DNA: TGTGCCAGCAGTTCAAGGACCCGGGGCACTGAAGCTTTCTTT. Amino acids: CASSSRTRGTEAFF.

There are a few counts of this clonotype. The rearrangement uses TRBV5-1 and TRBJ1-1, with D tentatively TRBD1 (6 bases). The CDR3 loop spans 13 amino acids. CDR1 is SGHRS and CDR2 is YFSETQ in the germline V gene. V dropped 4 bases and J dropped 6 bases, with 13 bases sitting between them. The CDR3 is CASSPTGSSEAFF. CDR3 sequence (DNA): TGCGCCAGCAGCCCTACAGGGAGTTCTGAAGCTTTCTTT.

This clonotype was detected a few times. The gene calls are TRBV5-1 and TRBJ1-2; 7 nucleotides match TRBD1. Trimming removed 2 bases from V and 4 bases from J; junction bases left unmatched: 5. CDR1 and CDR2 from the germline V gene are SGHRS and YFSETQ. This CDR3 has 14 residues. CDR3 sequence (DNA): TGCGCCAGCAGCTTCGGGACAGAGGGCTATGGCTACACCTTC. It codes for CASSFGTEGYGYTF. The complete variable domain, with remaining parts taken from reference TRBV5-1 and TRBJ1-2, reads KAGVTQTPRYLIKTRGQQVTLSCSPISGHRSVSWYQQTPGQGLQFLFEYFSETQRNKGNFPGRFSGRQFSNSRSEMNVSTLELGDSALYLCASSFGTEGYGYTFGSGTRLTVV.

This clonotype was observed a handful of times. This chain joins TRBV29-1 and TRBJ2-1, with a weak D call TRBD2 (6 bases). The CDR3 consists of 13 residues. Germline V gene data show CDR1 as SQVTM and CDR2 as ANQGSEA. The V gene lost 4 bases and the J gene lost 4 bases, with 11 bases spanning the gap. Here the CDR3 reads CSVGRGDYNEQFF. The CDR3 nucleotides are TGCAGCGTTGGGAGGGGCGATTACAATGAGCAGTTCTTC.

The chain couples TRBV5-5 to TRBJ2-2; TRBD2 matches at 10 bases. There are 16 residues in the CDR3. The junction had 9 bases not matched to a gene; V was cut back by 5 bases and J by 5 bases. The germline V gene encodes CDR1 SGHKS and CDR2 YYEKEE (reference sequence). CDR3 region: CASSSLAGDGTGELFF. The CDR3 region has the DNA TGTGCCAGCAGTTCTCTAGCGGGAGATGGGACCGGGGAGCTGTTTTTT.

In this sample, this clonotype turned up many times. The rearrangement links TRBV5-1 to TRBJ2-7, with TRBD2 identical over 10 bases. The ends lost 0 bases at V and 6 bases at J; junction bases unmatched: 3. CDR1 and CDR2 from the germline V gene are SGHRS and YFSETQ. The CDR3 has 14 residues. The CDR3 nucleotides are TGCGCCAGCAGCTTGGAGGGGACTAGCGTCGAGCAGTACTTC. Its translation is CASSLEGTSVEQYF.

Only a few counts were recorded for this clonotype. V and J are TRBV29-1 and TRBJ1-5; D not resolved. Trimming shortened V by 3 bases and J by 3 bases, and 18 bases separated the two germline ends. Germline V gives CDR1 SQVTM, CDR2 ANQGSEA. CDR3 length: 16 amino acids. The chain's CDR3 is CSVDPRLEGSNQPQHF. In DNA form, the CDR3 reads TGCAGCGTTGACCCTCGTTTGGAGGGTTCCAATCAGCCCCAGCATTTT.

This clonotype turned up a few times. The chain couples TRBV9 to TRBJ2-7; TRBD1 aligns across 10 bases. In germline, CDR1 is SGDLS, CDR2 YYNGEE. The CDR3 is 15 residues long. V shed 7 bases and J 2 bases; nucleotides not matched to a gene: 9. CDR3 in amino acids: CASGGSGQGTYEQYF. The CDR3 DNA is TGTGCCAGCGGGGGCTCGGGACAGGGGACCTACGAGCAGTACTTC.

The chain has TRBV20-1 and TRBJ1-2; TRBD1 aligns across 7 bases. Losses at the gene ends were 0 bases for V and 4 bases for J; bases not matched to a gene: 11. The CDR3 runs 16 residues. Germline CDR1 reads DFQATT; CDR2 reads SNEGSKA (reference sequence). CDR3 in DNA: TGCAGTGCTAGAGATATGACAGGGAGGTCCCCCTATGGCTACACCTTC. It encodes CSARDMTGRSPYGYTF.

This clonotype has more than one count but fewer than ten. J is TRBJ2-7 and V is TRBV12-3 or TRBV12-4, with 10 bases aligning to TRBD2. Unmatched junction bases numbered 7, after V lost 4 bases and J lost 7 bases. The length of the CDR3 is 14 residues. CDR3: CASSWTSGLGEQYF. The CDR3 DNA follows: TGTGCCAGCAGTTGGACTAGCGGCCTCGGGGAGCAGTACTTC.

The V call is TRBV3-1, the J call TRBJ2-1; 14 positions match TRBD2. V shed 1 base and J 16 bases; nucleotides not matched to a gene: 6. The CDR3 totals 14 residues. Germline V lookup: CDR1 LGHDT, CDR2 YNNKEL (reference sequence). CDR3 region: CASSQAGTSGSGFF. CDR3 DNA sequence: TGTGCCAGCAGCCAAGCCGGGACTAGCGGGAGCGGATTCTTC.

The chain couples TRBV2 to TRBJ2-1, with TRBD2 identical over 8 bases. The CDR3 length is 14 residues. The junction had 5 bases not matched to a gene; V was cut back by 2 bases and J by 8 bases. Germline V gene sequence: CDR1 SNHLY, CDR2 FYNNEI. The CDR3 here is CASSESGRGDEQFF. The CDR3 DNA reads as TGTGCCAGCAGTGAAAGCGGGAGAGGGGATGAGCAGTTCTTC.

V is TRBV20-1 and J is TRBJ2-7, with D unresolved. The CDR3 has 11 residues. With 0 bases removed from V and 9 bases from J, the gap between germline ends came to 9 bases. Germline V CDR1 and CDR2: DFQATT, SNEGSKA (reference sequence). The CDR3 is CSARDSVGQYF. The DNA of the CDR3 is TGCAGTGCTAGAGACTCCGTGGGGCAGTACTTC.

Only a few counts were recorded for this clonotype. The CDR3 here is CSVERVTGELFF. The CDR3 DNA sequence: TGCAGCGTTGAAAGGGTCACCGGGGAGCTGTTTTTT. The chain combines TRBV29-1 with TRBJ2-2; no reliable D call. Trimming removed 2 bases at V and 4 bases at J, with 5 bases between. This CDR3 has 12 amino acids. Germline CDR1 and CDR2: SQVTM and ANQGSEA.

The DNA of the CDR3 is TGTGCCAGCAGCATGGGGGATTCCTCTAACTATGGCTACACCTTC. Protein: CASSMGDSSNYGYTF. The gene calls are TRBV9 and TRBJ1-2, with D possibly being TRBD1 (5 bases). This CDR3 is built from 15 residues. Germline CDR1 is SGDLS and CDR2 is YYNGEE. Trimming removed 4 bases at V and 0 bases at J, with 13 bases between.

This CDR3 reads CASRPRTGAYEQYF. Written as DNA, the CDR3 is TGTGCCAGCAGGCCTAGGACAGGCGCCTACGAGCAGTACTTC. The V call is TRBV27, the J call TRBJ2-7; 7 nucleotides agree with TRBD1. After removal of 6 bases from V and 2 bases from J, the junction contained 7 bases not matched to a gene. CDR1 MNHEY and CDR2 SMNVEV come from the germline V gene (reference sequence). CDR3 length equals 14 residues.

This clonotype was seen at least ten times. The J gene is TRBJ2-1, the V gene TRBV3-1; 7 positions match TRBD2. CDR1 and CDR2 from the germline V gene are LGHDT and YNNKEL (reference sequence). The trim removed 1 base at V and 9 bases at J, leaving 0 bases unmatched. This CDR3 contains 12 residues. CDR3 region: CASSQGGGEQFF. CDR3 nucleotide sequence: TGTGCCAGCAGCCAAGGGGGGGGTGAGCAGTTCTTC.